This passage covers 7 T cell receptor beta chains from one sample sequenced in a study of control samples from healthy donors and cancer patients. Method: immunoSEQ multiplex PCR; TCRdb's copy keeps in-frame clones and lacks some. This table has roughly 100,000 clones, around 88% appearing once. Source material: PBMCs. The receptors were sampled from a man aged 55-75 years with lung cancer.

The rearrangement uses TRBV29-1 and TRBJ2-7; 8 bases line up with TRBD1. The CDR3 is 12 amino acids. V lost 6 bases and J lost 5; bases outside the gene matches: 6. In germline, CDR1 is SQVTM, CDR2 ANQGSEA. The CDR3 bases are TGCAGCGTCGTTGGACAGGGCCACGAGCAGTACGTC. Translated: CSVVGQGHEQYV.

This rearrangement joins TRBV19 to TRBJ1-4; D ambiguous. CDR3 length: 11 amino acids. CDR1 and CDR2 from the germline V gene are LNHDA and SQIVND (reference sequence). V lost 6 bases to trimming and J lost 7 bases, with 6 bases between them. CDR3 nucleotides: TGTGCCAGTAGGATATCTGAAAAACTGTTTTTT. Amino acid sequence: CASRISEKLFF.

This CDR3 reads CASSYEFSGDNEQFF. The CDR3 region has the DNA TGTGCCAGCAGTTATGAGTTTAGCGGGGACAATGAGCAGTTCTTC. V and J are TRBV6-5 and TRBJ2-1; 8 bases align to TRBD2. The CDR3 consists of 15 residues. V lost 3 bases to trimming and J lost 5 bases; unmatched junction nucleotides: 6. Per germline, CDR1 MNHEY and CDR2 SVGAGI.

Here the CDR3 DNA reads TGTGCCAGCAGCTTCGGGGACGAAAGGGAGCAGTACTTC. It encodes CASSFGDEREQYF. The chain couples TRBV5-8 to TRBJ2-7; D might be TRBD1 or TRBD2, each matching 5 bases. Germline CDR1 and CDR2: SGHTS and YDEGEE. The CDR3 length is 13 residues. V dropped 2 bases and J dropped 7 bases, with 13 bases sitting between them.

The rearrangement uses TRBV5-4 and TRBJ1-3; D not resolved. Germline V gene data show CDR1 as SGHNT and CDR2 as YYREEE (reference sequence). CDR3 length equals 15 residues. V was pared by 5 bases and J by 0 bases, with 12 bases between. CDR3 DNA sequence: TGTGCCAGCAGGGAGGACGGCTACTCTGGAAACACCATATATTTT. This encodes CASREDGYSGNTIYF.

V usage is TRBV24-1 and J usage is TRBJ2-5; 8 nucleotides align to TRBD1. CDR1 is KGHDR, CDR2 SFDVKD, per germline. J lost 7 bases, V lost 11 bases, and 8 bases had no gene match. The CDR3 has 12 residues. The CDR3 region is CAISTGVGTQYF. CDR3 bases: TGTGCCATCTCGACAGGGGTCGGGACCCAGTACTTC.

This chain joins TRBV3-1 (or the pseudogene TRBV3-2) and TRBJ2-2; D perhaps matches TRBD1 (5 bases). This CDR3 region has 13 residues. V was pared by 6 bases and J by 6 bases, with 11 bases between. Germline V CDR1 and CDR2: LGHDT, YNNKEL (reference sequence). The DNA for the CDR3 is TGTGCCAGCAGTAATCAGGGCCCCGGGGAGCTGTTTTTT. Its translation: CASSNQGPGELFF.